This T cell receptor beta chain was captured by sequencing in a study of blood T cell repertoires in COVID-19. The table came from immunoSEQ multiplex PCR; TCRdb's copy has only in-frame clones and leaves some out. The table has 75,000 or so clones, 88% seen once. This CDR3 is built from 14 residues. The germline V gene encodes CDR1 MNHEY and CDR2 SMNVEV (reference sequence). The V gene end was trimmed by 5 bases and the J gene end by 2 bases; junction bases not matched to a gene: 6. Sequenced input: peripheral blood. This chain links TRBV27 with TRBJ2-7, with 7 bases that match TRBD1. The receptor was derived from a man aged 45-65 years with acute or convalescent COVID-19. The CDR3 DNA is TGTGCCAGCAGTCCCGGGACAGAGACCTACGAGCAGTACTTC. Protein sequence: CASSPGTETYEQYF.